The clone carrying this T cell receptor (beta chain) was detected only a few times. Original processing methods: It was from reference gene primer amplification that nucleated cell counts were estimated. Produced via immunoSEQ multiplex PCR; TCRdb's table is partial and in-frame only. V, J and clone size derive from that table, while D and trimming were established from the DNA sequence. The table records roughly 73,000 clones, about four fifths of them present only once. The record originates from a study of blood T cell repertoires in COVID-19. Study overall: Specimens from acute and convalescent COVID-19 originated in the United States, Italy and Spain.

V shed 5 bases and J 5 bases; nucleotides not matched to a gene: 6. CDR1 is MGHDK and CDR2 is SYGVNS in the germline V gene. The length of the CDR3 is 15 residues. The rearrangement joins TRBV25-1 to TRBJ1-6; TRBD1 matches 7 bases. The sequenced sample consisted of peripheral blood. This sequence originates from a woman in her seventies with acute or convalescent COVID-19. The CDR3 region is CASSSVTGDNSPLHF. CDR3 coding DNA: TGTGCCAGCAGTTCGGTCACAGGGGATAATTCACCCCTCCACTTT.